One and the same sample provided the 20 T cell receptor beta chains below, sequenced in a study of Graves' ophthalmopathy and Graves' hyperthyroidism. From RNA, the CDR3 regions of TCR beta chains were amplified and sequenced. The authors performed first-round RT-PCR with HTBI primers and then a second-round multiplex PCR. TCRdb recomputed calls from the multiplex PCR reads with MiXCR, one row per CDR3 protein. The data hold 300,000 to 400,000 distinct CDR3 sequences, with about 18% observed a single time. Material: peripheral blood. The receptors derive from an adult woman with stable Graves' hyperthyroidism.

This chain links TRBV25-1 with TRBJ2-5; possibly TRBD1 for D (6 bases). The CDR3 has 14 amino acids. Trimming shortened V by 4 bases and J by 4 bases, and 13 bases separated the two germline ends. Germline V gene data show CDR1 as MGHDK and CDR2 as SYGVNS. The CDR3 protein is CASSVGGSGETQYF. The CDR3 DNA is TGTGCCAGCAGTGTAGGGGGTTCCGGAGAGACCCAGTACTTC.

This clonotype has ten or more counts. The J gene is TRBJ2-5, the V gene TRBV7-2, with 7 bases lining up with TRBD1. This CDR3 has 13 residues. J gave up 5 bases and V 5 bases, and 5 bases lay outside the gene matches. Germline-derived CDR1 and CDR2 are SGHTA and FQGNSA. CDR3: CASSQGQRETQYF. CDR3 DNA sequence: TGTGCCAGCAGCCAGGGACAGCGGGAGACCCAGTACTTC.

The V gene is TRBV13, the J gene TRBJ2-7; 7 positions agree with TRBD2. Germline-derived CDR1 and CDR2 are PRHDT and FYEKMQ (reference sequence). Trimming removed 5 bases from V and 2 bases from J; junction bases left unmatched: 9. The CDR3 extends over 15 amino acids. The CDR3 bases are TGTGCCAGCAGCCCACAAGGCGGGGGAGCCTACGAGCAGTACTTC. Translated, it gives CASSPQGGGAYEQYF.

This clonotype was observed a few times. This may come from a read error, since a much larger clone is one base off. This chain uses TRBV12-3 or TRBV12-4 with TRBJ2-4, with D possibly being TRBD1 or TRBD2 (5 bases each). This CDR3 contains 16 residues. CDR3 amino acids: CASSRRDLGAKNIHYF. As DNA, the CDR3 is TGTGCCAGCAGTCGCCGGGACCTTGGGGCCAAAAACATTCATTACTTC.

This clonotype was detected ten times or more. CDR3 bases: TGCAGTGCTCAACAATTAGGGGGAGACATGAACACTGAAGCTTTCTTT. Its translation is CSAQQLGGDMNTEAFF. This chain links TRBV20-1 with TRBJ1-1, with D perhaps TRBD1 (6 bases). V gave up 5 bases and J gave up 0 bases, with 19 bases separating them. The CDR3 consists of 16 residues. Germline assignment: CDR1 DFQATT and CDR2 SNEGSKA (reference sequence).

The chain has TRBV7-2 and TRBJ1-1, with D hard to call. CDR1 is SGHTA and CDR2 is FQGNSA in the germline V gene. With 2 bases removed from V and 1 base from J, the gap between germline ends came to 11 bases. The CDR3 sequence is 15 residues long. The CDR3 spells CASSLPARSNTEAFF. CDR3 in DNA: TGTGCCAGCAGCTTACCGGCAAGATCGAACACTGAAGCTTTCTTT. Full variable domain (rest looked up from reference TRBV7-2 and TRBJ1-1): GAGVSQSPSNKVTEKGKDVELRCDPISGHTALYWYRQSLGQGLEFLIYFQGNSAPDKSGLPSDRFSAERTGGSVSTLTIQRTQQEDSAVYLCASSLPARSNTEAFFGQGTRLTVV.

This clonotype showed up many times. The CDR3 reads CASTFDSRNTEAFF. The CDR3 DNA reads TGCGCCAGCACCTTCGACAGCCGGAACACTGAAGCTTTCTTT. This chain connects TRBV5-1 to TRBJ1-1; the D gene is possibly TRBD1 (5 bases). V was trimmed by 6 bases and J by 1 base, leaving 13 bases between them. This CDR3 is 14 amino acids long. Germline values: CDR1 SGHRS, CDR2 YFSETQ.

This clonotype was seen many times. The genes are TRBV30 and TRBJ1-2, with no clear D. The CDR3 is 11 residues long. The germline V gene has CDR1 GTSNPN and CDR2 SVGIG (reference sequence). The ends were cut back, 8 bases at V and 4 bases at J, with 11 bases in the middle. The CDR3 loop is CAEGQPYGYTF. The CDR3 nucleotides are TGTGCCGAAGGGCAACCCTATGGCTACACCTTC. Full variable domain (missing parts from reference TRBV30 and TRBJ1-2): SQTIHQWPATLVQPVGSPLSLECTVEGTSNPNLYWYRQAAGRGLQLLFYSVGIGQISSEVPQNLSASRPQDRQFILSSKKLLLSDSGFYLCAEGQPYGYTFGSGTRLTVV.

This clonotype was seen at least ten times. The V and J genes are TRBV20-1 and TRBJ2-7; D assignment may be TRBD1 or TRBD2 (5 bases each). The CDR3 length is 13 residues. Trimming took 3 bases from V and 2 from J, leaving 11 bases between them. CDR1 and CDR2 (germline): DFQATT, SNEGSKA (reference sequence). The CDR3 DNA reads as TGCAGTGCTAGGGTCGGGGCCACCTACGAGCAGTACTTC. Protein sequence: CSARVGATYEQYF.

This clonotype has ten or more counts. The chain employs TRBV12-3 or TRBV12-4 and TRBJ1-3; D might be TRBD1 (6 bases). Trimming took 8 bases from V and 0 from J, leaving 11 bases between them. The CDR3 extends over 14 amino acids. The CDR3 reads CASDQGSSGNTIYF. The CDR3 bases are TGTGCCAGCGACCAGGGGAGCTCTGGAAACACCATATATTTT.

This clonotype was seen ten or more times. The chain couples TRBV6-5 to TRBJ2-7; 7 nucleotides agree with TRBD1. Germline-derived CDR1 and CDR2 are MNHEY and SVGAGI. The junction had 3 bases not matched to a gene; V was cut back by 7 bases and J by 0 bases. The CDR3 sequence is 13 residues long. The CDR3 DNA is TGTGCCAGCAAGACAGGGACCTCCTACGAGCAGTACTTC. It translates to CASKTGTSYEQYF.

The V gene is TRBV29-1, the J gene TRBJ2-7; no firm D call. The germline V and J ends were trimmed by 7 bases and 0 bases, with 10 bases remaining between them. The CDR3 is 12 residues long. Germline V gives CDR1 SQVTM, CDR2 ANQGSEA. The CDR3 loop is CSGKGISYEQYF. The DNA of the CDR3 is TGCAGCGGAAAGGGCATCTCCTACGAGCAGTACTTC.

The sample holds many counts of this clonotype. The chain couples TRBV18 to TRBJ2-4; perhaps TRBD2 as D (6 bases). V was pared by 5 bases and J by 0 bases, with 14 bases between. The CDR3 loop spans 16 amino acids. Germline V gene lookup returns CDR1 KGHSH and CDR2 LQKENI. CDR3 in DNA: TGTGCCAGCTCAACGCGCTTAGCGGAAGCCAAAAACATTCAGTACTTC. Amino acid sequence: CASSTRLAEAKNIQYF.

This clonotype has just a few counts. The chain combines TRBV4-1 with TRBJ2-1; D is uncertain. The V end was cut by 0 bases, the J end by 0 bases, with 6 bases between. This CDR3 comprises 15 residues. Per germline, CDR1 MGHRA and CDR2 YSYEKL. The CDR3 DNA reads TGCGCCAGCAGCCAAGAGCAAGGCTCCTACAATGAGCAGTTCTTC. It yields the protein CASSQEQGSYNEQFF.

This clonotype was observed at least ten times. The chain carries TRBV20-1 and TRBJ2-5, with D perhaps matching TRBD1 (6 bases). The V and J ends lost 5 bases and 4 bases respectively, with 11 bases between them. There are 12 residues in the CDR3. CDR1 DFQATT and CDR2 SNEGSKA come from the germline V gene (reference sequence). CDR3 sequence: CSASGVRETQYF. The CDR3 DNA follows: TGCAGTGCTTCAGGGGTGCGAGAGACCCAGTACTTC.

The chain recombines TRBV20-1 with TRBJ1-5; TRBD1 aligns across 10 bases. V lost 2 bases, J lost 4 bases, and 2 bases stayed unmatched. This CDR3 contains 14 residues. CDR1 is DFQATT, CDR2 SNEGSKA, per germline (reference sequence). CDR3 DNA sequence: TGCAGTGCTAGAAAGGGACAGGGGAATCAGCCCCAGCATTTT. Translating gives CSARKGQGNQPQHF.

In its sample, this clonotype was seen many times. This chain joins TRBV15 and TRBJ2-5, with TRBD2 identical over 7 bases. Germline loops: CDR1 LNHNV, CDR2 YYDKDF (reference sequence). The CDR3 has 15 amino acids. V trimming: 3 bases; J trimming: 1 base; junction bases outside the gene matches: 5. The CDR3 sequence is CATSRTPGGQETQYF. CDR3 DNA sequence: TGTGCCACCAGCAGGACACCGGGAGGCCAAGAGACCCAGTACTTC.

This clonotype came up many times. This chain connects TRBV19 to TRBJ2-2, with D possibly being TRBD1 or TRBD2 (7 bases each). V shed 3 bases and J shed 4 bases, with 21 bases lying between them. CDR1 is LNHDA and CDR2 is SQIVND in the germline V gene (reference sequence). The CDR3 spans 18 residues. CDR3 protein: CASSIDERDSKFTGELFF. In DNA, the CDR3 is TGTGCCAGTAGTATTGATGAGCGGGACAGCAAATTCACCGGGGAGCTGTTTTTT. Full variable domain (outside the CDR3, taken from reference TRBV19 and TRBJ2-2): DGGITQSPKYLFRKEGQNVTLSCEQNLNHDAMYWYRQDPGQGLRLIYYSQIVNDFQKGDIAEGYSVSREKKESFPLTVTSAQKNPTAFYLCASSIDERDSKFTGELFFGEGSRLTVL.

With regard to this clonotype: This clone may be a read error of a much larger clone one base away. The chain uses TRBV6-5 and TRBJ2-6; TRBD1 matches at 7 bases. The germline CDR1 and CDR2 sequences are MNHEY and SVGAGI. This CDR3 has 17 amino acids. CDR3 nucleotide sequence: TGTGCCATCAGTTACCGGGACAGCCCATCTGGGGCCAACGTCCTGACTTTC. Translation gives CAISYRDSPSGANVLTF.

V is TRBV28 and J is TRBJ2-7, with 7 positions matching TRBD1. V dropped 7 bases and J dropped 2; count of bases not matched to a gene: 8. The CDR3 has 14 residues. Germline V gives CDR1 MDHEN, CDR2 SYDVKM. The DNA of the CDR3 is TGTGCCAGCACCCAAGACAGGGCGCCCTACGAGCAGTACTTC. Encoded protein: CASTQDRAPYEQYF.